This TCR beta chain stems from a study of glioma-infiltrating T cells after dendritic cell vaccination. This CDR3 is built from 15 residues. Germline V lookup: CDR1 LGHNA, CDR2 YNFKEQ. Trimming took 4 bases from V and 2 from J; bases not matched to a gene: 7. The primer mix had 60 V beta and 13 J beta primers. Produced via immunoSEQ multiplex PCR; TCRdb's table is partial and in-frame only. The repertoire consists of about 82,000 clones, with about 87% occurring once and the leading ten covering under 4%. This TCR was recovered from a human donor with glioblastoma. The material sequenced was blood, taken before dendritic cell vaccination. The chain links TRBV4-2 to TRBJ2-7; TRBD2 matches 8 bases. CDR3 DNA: TGTGCCAGCAGCCCCTCTACTAGCGGTGCCTACGAGCAGTACTTC. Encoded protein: CASSPSTSGAYEQYF.